This section outlines one TCR beta chain sequence together with its context. Its antigen is still unknown. This CDR3 region has 15 residues. The V gene's germline CDR1 is SGDLS and CDR2 YYNGEE. The trim removed 4 bases at V and 4 bases at J, leaving 3 bases unmatched. This sample was included in a study of cytomegalovirus exposure and HLA in healthy donors. Notes on the study in general: A list of 150 or so TCR beta chains associated with cytomegalovirus was given. Common viral pathogens were later found to be apparently linked to several of the most significant clusters.

It was with 60 Vbeta and 13 Jbeta primers that the PCR ran. The protocol was immunoSEQ multiplex PCR, while the TCRdb copy is restricted to in-frame clones and leaves out a portion. The top ten hold around 4% of the sample, which has roughly 87,000 clones, roughly 75% seen once. The sample taken for sequencing was PBMCs. This receptor was identified in a man aged 55 to 70 in good health and CMV-seronegative. The chain combines TRBV9 with TRBJ2-1; 12 bases align to TRBD2. In nucleotides, the CDR3 is TGTGCCAGCAGCTTAACTAGCGGGGGGTACAATGAGCAGTTCTTC. Protein sequence: CASSLTSGGYNEQFF.